This T cell receptor beta chain was sequenced in a study of blood T cell repertoires in COVID-19. Study-level background: The samples span acute and convalescent COVID-19 from the United States, Italy and Spain.

The CDR3 runs 20 residues. V lost 2 bases, J lost 0 bases, and 15 bases stayed unmatched. The germline CDR1 and CDR2 sequences are SGHVS and FNYEAQ. Using immunoSEQ multiplex PCR, the repertoire was profiled, and TCRdb retains in-frame clones only, with some absent. The sample consists of around 270,000 clones, 80% to 85% of them appearing once. This TCR came from a person between 70 and 80 years old with COVID-19, enrolled during active disease. V gene TRBV7-6 combines with J gene TRBJ2-1; 8 nucleotides agree with TRBD1. The source material was peripheral blood. This CDR3 is CASSLMPGTGFLPSYNEQFF. The CDR3, as DNA: TGTGCCAGCAGCTTAATGCCGGGGACAGGTTTTCTCCCCTCCTACAATGAGCAGTTCTTC.